Each of the 32 T cell receptor beta chains below was sequenced from the same sample in a study of blood T cell repertoires in COVID-19. Profiled with immunoSEQ multiplex PCR; TCRdb holds only in-frame clones, not every one. The sample records around 99,000 clones, around three quarters being singletons. Sequences were obtained from peripheral blood. These receptors all come from a middle-aged man who had recovered from COVID-19.

The chain recombines TRBV12-5 with TRBJ1-2; D is unclear. This CDR3 has 13 amino acids. Trimming pared 1 base from V and 4 bases from J, leaving 7 bases between. Germline V CDR1 and CDR2: LGHNT, FRNRAP. CDR3 DNA: TGTGCTAGTGGTTTGGCTTCGTCCTATGGCTACACCTTC. Amino acid sequence: CASGLASSYGYTF.

This clone was detected a few times. The chain has TRBV4-1 and TRBJ1-2; possibly TRBD1 for D (5 bases). The germline V gene has CDR1 MGHRA and CDR2 YSYEKL. Trimming took off 3 bases at V and 7 bases at J, with 15 bases between the two ends. The CDR3 covers 14 residues. The CDR3 DNA reads as TGCGCCAGCAGCCATTGGGACCGGGAGGTTGGCTACACCTTC. Protein sequence: CASSHWDREVGYTF.

DNA of the CDR3: TGTGCCATGACAGATGACAAGTATGGCTACACCTTC. It translates to CAMTDDKYGYTF. This sequence joins TRBV10-3 and TRBJ1-2, with a possible D match to TRBD1 (5 bases). Germline V lookup: CDR1 ENHRY, CDR2 SYGVKD. Trimming pared 9 bases from V and 5 bases from J, leaving 13 bases between. The CDR3 is 12 residues long.

The chain joins TRBV28 to TRBJ1-1; D ambiguous. The CDR3 runs to 15 residues. The V end lost 7 bases, the J end lost 0 bases, and 15 bases lay between the germline ends. Germline CDR1 reads MDHEN; CDR2 reads SYDVKM. In DNA, the CDR3 is TGTGCCAGCACGCAGTTCGTTTTATTGAACACTGAAGCTTTCTTT. The encoded protein is CASTQFVLLNTEAFF.

This clone came up many times. This rearrangement joins TRBV5-4 to TRBJ1-4, with 7 bases fitting TRBD1. The V gene end was trimmed by 1 base and the J gene end by 7 bases; junction bases not matched to a gene: 7. The V gene's germline CDR1 is SGHNT and CDR2 YYREEE (reference sequence). The CDR3 is made up of 15 amino acids. The CDR3 DNA follows: TGTGCCAGCAGCTTGTGGGCAGGGGGAAGTGAAAAACTGTTTTTT. This codes for CASSLWAGGSEKLFF.

The genes are TRBV27 and TRBJ2-3; 10 positions match TRBD2. Per germline, CDR1 MNHEY and CDR2 SMNVEV (reference sequence). The ends lost 3 bases at V and 6 bases at J; junction bases unmatched: 6. CDR3 length equals 15 residues. The CDR3 spells CASSFLAGAWDTQYF. DNA for the CDR3: TGTGCCAGCAGTTTCCTAGCGGGAGCTTGGGATACGCAGTATTTT.

The chain links TRBV5-1 to TRBJ1-1; no definite D call. Germline V gene sequence: CDR1 SGHRS, CDR2 YFSETQ. Trimming left V 1 base short and J 4 bases short, with 11 bases between. This CDR3 comprises 14 residues. For the CDR3, the DNA is TGCGCCAGCAGCTTGACGGGAATAGGCACTGAAGCTTTCTTT. This gives the protein CASSLTGIGTEAFF.

The gene calls are TRBV18 and TRBJ2-1; 7 bases line up with TRBD2. Germline V gives CDR1 KGHSH, CDR2 LQKENI. CDR3 length: 17 residues. The trim removed 5 bases at V and 8 bases at J, leaving 18 bases unmatched. DNA of the CDR3: TGTGCCAGCTCATCGCCACGTGGGGGGGGGAGCCCGTATGAGCAGTTCTTC. Its translation: CASSSPRGGGSPYEQFF.

This clone was seen repeatedly, ten times or more. The rearrangement uses TRBV28 and TRBJ2-1, with 8 positions matching TRBD2. After removal of 4 bases from V and 2 bases from J, the junction contained 10 bases not matched to a gene. Looked up from germline, CDR1 is MDHEN and CDR2 is SYDVKM. The CDR3 sequence is 17 residues long. Here the CDR3 DNA reads TGTGCCAGCAGTTCCTCGAAGCGGGAGAAGCCCTACAATGAGCAGTTCTTC. It codes for CASSSSKREKPYNEQFF.

The J gene is TRBJ2-3, the V gene TRBV5-1; no clear D gene. Per germline, CDR1 SGHRS and CDR2 YFSETQ. Trimming took 4 bases from V and 2 from J, leaving 5 bases between them. This CDR3 comprises 12 residues. The CDR3 spells CASSQNTDTQYF. CDR3 sequence (DNA): TGCGCCAGCAGCCAGAACACAGATACGCAGTATTTT.

The J gene is TRBJ1-5, the V gene TRBV7-2, with D possibly being TRBD1 (6 bases). Germline CDR1 SGHTA, CDR2 FQGNSA. V lost 4 bases and J lost 4, with 14 bases in between. The length of the CDR3 is 15 residues. CDR3 in amino acids: CASSSPDRRNQPQHF. CDR3 coding DNA: TGTGCCAGCAGCTCACCGGACAGAAGGAATCAGCCCCAGCATTTT.

The rearrangement uses TRBV19 and TRBJ2-7, with 7 bases aligning to TRBD1. The V and J ends lost 3 bases and 0 bases, in that order; junction bases with no gene match: 5. This CDR3 spans 15 amino acids. Germline V gene lookup returns CDR1 LNHDA and CDR2 SQIVND (reference sequence). In DNA form, the CDR3 reads TGTGCCAGTAGTATGGCAGGGGGAAACTCCTACGAGCAGTACTTC. This codes for CASSMAGGNSYEQYF.

The table lists this clone with a few counts. The rearrangement uses TRBV4-3 and TRBJ2-2; possibly TRBD1 for D (5 bases). The CDR3 runs 15 residues. Per germline, CDR1 LGHNA and CDR2 YSLEER. Trimming stripped 0 bases from V and 4 bases from J, with 9 bases between. The CDR3 reads CASSQDLGVTGELFF. CDR3 DNA: TGCGCCAGCAGCCAAGATCTAGGGGTCACCGGGGAGCTGTTTTTT.

This clone was seen a handful of times. The chain recombines TRBV4-3 with TRBJ1-2, with D possibly TRBD1 on 5 matching bases. The CDR3 is made up of 16 amino acids. The V and J ends lost 0 bases and 6 bases respectively, with 17 bases between them. The germline V gene encodes CDR1 LGHNA and CDR2 YSLEER. CDR3 nucleotide sequence: TGCGCCAGCAGCCAAGATTGGGGTGGCAGGGCTGATGGCTACACCTTC. The encoded protein is CASSQDWGGRADGYTF.

The chain joins TRBV7-6 to TRBJ2-3; TRBD2 matches at 10 bases. The length of the CDR3 is 15 residues. V shed 3 bases and J 0 bases; nucleotides not matched to a gene: 0. Looked up from germline, CDR1 is SGHVS and CDR2 is FNYEAQ. The CDR3 bases are TGTGCCAGCAGCTTGACTAGCGGGAGCACAGATACGCAGTATTTT. It is translated as CASSLTSGSTDTQYF.

The chain combines TRBV29-1 with TRBJ1-3; 8 bases fit TRBD1. Germline CDR1 SQVTM, CDR2 ANQGSEA. J was trimmed by 0 bases and V by 5 bases; bases with no gene match: 3. The CDR3 is 14 amino acids. In DNA form, the CDR3 reads TGCAGCGTTTTTACAGGGGGCTCTGGAAACACCATATATTTT. It encodes CSVFTGGSGNTIYF. The full variable domain, completed using reference TRBV29-1 and TRBJ1-3, is SAVISQKPSRDICQRGTSLTIQCQVDSQVTMMFWYRQQPGQSLTLIATANQGSEATYESGFVIDKFPISRPNLTFSTLTVSNMSPEDSSIYLCSVFTGGSGNTIYFGEGSWLTVV.

The chain combines TRBV18 with TRBJ1-1; D possibly corresponds to TRBD1 (6 bases). The CDR3 is 14 residues long. V was trimmed by 3 bases and J by 4 bases, leaving 12 bases between them. CDR1 KGHSH and CDR2 LQKENI come from the germline V gene. DNA for the CDR3: TGTGCCAGCTCACCGGGAGGGGGTCGCACTGAAGCTTTCTTT. It yields the protein CASSPGGGRTEAFF.

This clone came up once. This chain joins TRBV5-6 and TRBJ2-7; 11 bases agree with TRBD1. V trimming: 6 bases; J trimming: 5 bases; junction bases outside the gene matches: 7. The CDR3 consists of 14 residues. Looked up from germline, CDR1 is SGHDT and CDR2 is YYEEEE. CDR3 sequence (DNA): TGTGCCAGCACCCGGACAGGGGGCGTGAACGAGCAGTACTTC. Translating gives CASTRTGGVNEQYF. The full variable domain, in which reference TRBV5-6 and TRBJ2-7 provide the parts outside the CDR3, is DAGVTQSPTHLIKTRGQQVTLRCSPKSGHDTVSWYQQALGQGPQFIFQYYEEEERQRGNFPDRFSGHQFPNYSSELNVNALLLGDSALYLCASTRTGGVNEQYFGPGTRLTVT.

The chain has TRBV3-1 (or the pseudogene TRBV3-2) and TRBJ1-2; the match to TRBD1 covers 12 bases. Looked up from germline, CDR1 is LGHDT and CDR2 is YNNKEL (reference sequence). The CDR3 is made up of 18 amino acids. After removal of 2 bases from V and 4 bases from J, the junction contained 11 bases not matched to a gene. CDR3 bases: TGTGCCAGCAGCCAACGCGGGACAGGGGGCGTAGAGAGCTATGGCTACACCTTC. It translates to CASSQRGTGGVESYGYTF.

This chain connects TRBV5-5 to TRBJ1-5; TRBD1 might be the D (5 bases). The length of the CDR3 is 16 residues. The V end was cut by 1 base, the J end by 5 bases, with 16 bases between. The germline gives CDR1 SGHKS, CDR2 YYEKEE (reference sequence). CDR3 DNA: TGTGCCAGCAGCTTGCGGCTGGGGCGGAGAGATCAGCCCCAGCATTTT. Its translation is CASSLRLGRRDQPQHF.

V is TRBV30 and J is TRBJ1-4; 7 positions agree with TRBD1. CDR1 GTSNPN and CDR2 SVGIG come from the germline V gene (reference sequence). The ends lost 5 bases at V and 0 bases at J; junction bases unmatched: 9. The CDR3 covers 16 residues. The CDR3, as DNA: TGTGCCTGGGAAGGGGGCCGCAATGCAACTAATGAAAAACTGTTTTTT. Protein: CAWEGGRNATNEKLFF.

The CDR3 DNA is TGTGCCAGCCTGGACAGGGATTACAACACCGGGGAGCTGTTTTTT. Its protein is CASLDRDYNTGELFF. The chain recombines TRBV19 with TRBJ2-2; 8 bases are a match to TRBD1. CDR3 length: 15 residues. Trimming took 9 bases from V and 2 from J; bases not matched to a gene: 8. The germline V gene has CDR1 LNHDA and CDR2 SQIVND (reference sequence).

V gene TRBV25-1 combines with J gene TRBJ2-2; weak D call: TRBD1 (6 bases). The CDR3 loop spans 15 amino acids. Germline loops: CDR1 MGHDK, CDR2 SYGVNS. Trimming took off 2 bases at V and 4 bases at J, with 11 bases between the two ends. The CDR3 reads CASSEPQGSTGELFF. In DNA, the CDR3 is TGTGCCAGCAGTGAACCACAGGGCTCCACCGGGGAGCTGTTTTTT.

This clone was seen more than once but under ten times. The rearrangement uses TRBV6-1 and TRBJ2-1, with TRBD1 matching 9 bases. Per the germline V gene, CDR1 is MNHNS and CDR2 is SASEGT. The V and J ends lost 0 bases and 2 bases, in that order; junction bases with no gene match: 2. This CDR3 is 16 amino acids long. The CDR3 reads CASSEAGTGTYNEQFF. The CDR3 DNA sequence: TGTGCCAGCAGTGAAGCGGGGACAGGGACCTACAATGAGCAGTTCTTC.

The genes are TRBV5-4 and TRBJ2-6; a weak D match, TRBD1 (5 bases). V shed 4 bases and J shed 0 bases, with 8 bases lying between them. Germline CDR1 reads SGHNT; CDR2 reads YYREEE (reference sequence). CDR3 size: 15 residues. DNA for the CDR3: TGTGCCAGCAGCCTGCAGGGCTCTGGGGCCAACGTCCTGACTTTC. Translating it yields CASSLQGSGANVLTF.

CDR3 sequence (DNA): TGCAGTGCTTCCCCGGATCAGCCCCAGCATTTT. It specifies CSASPDQPQHF. V usage is TRBV20-1 and J usage is TRBJ1-5; D gene unclear. This CDR3 spans 11 amino acids. The ends were cut back, 5 bases at V and 5 bases at J, with 7 bases in the middle. Looked up from germline, CDR1 is DFQATT and CDR2 is SNEGSKA (reference sequence).

The chain combines TRBV3-1 (or the pseudogene TRBV3-2) with TRBJ2-1; no reliable D call. The CDR3 is 16 residues long. V gave up 0 bases and J gave up 8 bases, with 17 bases separating them. From germline, CDR1 is LGHDT and CDR2 YNNKEL (reference sequence). The CDR3: CASSQDIGPGLDEQFF. DNA for the CDR3: TGTGCCAGCAGCCAAGATATCGGTCCAGGCCTGGATGAGCAGTTCTTC.

The genes are TRBV5-1 and TRBJ1-5; TRBD1 might be the D (6 bases). Germline CDR1 is SGHRS and CDR2 is YFSETQ. V lost 4 bases, J lost 3 bases, and 17 bases lay in between. The length of the CDR3 is 16 residues. This chain's CDR3 is CASSPGVGPYNQPQHF. The DNA for the CDR3 is TGCGCCAGCAGCCCAGGGGTAGGGCCTTACAATCAGCCCCAGCATTTT.

This clone was detected once. The chain uses TRBV4-3 and TRBJ2-1; 8 bases are a match to TRBD2. The CDR3 covers 15 residues. Germline values: CDR1 LGHNA, CDR2 YSLEER. Trimming removed 3 bases from V and 8 bases from J; junction bases left unmatched: 9. The chain's CDR3 is CASSQYGRAADEQFF. The CDR3, as DNA: TGCGCCAGCAGCCAGTACGGGAGGGCCGCCGATGAGCAGTTCTTC.

The J gene is TRBJ1-1, the V gene TRBV7-7; D remains ambiguous. V was shortened by 5 bases and J by 0 bases, with 13 bases between the two germline ends. The CDR3 is made up of 15 amino acids. Germline V lookup: CDR1 SSHAT, CDR2 FNYEAQ (reference sequence). The CDR3 DNA reads TGTGCCAGCAGCCCCTGGACTGGGATGAACACTGAAGCTTTCTTT. Protein product: CASSPWTGMNTEAFF.

V usage is TRBV27 and J usage is TRBJ1-2; possibly TRBD1 for D (5 bases). This CDR3 has 15 residues. The V gene's germline CDR1 is MNHEY and CDR2 SMNVEV (reference sequence). Trimming stripped 0 bases from V and 4 bases from J, with 12 bases between. CDR3 in DNA: TGTGCCAGCAGTTTATCGGGAGGGGCCGGCTATGGCTACACCTTC. Translated: CASSLSGGAGYGYTF.

This clone was seen just once. This chain links TRBV7-2 with TRBJ1-2; 9 nucleotides line up with TRBD1. CDR1 is SGHTA, CDR2 FQGNSA, per germline. Trimming took 5 bases from V and 6 from J; bases not matched to a gene: 10. The CDR3 consists of 15 residues. CDR3 DNA sequence: TGTGCCAGCAGCCCTACAGCGGGGACAGGGAATGGCTACACCTTC. It translates to CASSPTAGTGNGYTF. The variable domain in full, with the rest retrieved from reference TRBV7-2 and TRBJ1-2, is GAGVSQSPSNKVTEKGKDVELRCDPISGHTALYWYRQSLGQGLEFLIYFQGNSAPDKSGLPSDRFSAERTGGSVSTLTIQRTQQEDSAVYLCASSPTAGTGNGYTFGSGTRLTVV.